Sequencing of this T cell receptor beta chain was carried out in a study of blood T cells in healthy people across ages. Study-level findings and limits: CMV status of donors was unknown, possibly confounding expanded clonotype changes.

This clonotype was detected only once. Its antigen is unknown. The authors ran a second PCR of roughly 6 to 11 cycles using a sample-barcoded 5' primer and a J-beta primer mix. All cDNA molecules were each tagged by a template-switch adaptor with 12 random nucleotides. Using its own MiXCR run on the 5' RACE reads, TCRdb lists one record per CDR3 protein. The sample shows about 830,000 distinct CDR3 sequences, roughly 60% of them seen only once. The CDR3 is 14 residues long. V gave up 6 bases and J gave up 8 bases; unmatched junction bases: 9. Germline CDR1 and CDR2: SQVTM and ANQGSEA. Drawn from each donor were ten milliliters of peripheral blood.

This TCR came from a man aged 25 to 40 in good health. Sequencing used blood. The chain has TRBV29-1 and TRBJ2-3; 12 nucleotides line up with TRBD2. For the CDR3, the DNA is TGCAGCGTGGCTAGCGGGGGGGCCATGGGTACGCAGTATTTT. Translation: CSVASGGAMGTQYF.